The clone carrying this T cell receptor beta chain was seen once. The record originates from a study of blood T cell repertoires in COVID-19. The V end lost 4 bases, the J end lost 6 bases, and 13 bases lay between the germline ends. In germline, CDR1 is MNHEY, CDR2 SVGAGI. CDR3 length: 13 amino acids. In the study's own analysis: The assay estimated nucleated cells by amplifying reference gene primers. The data were produced by immunoSEQ multiplex PCR, yet TCRdb's version contains in-frame clones alone and is incomplete. The V and J calls and clone size were taken over from that table, and D and trimming were inferred from the DNA. This table has around 100,000 clones, around 87% appearing once.

The chain employs TRBV6-5 and TRBJ2-7; D possibly corresponds to TRBD1 (5 bases). This TCR derives from a human donor in a cohort sampled during active COVID-19. The sample taken for sequencing was peripheral blood. The CDR3 reads CASSLPGFPEQYF. For the CDR3, the DNA is TGTGCCAGCAGTTTACCAGGGTTCCCCGAGCAGTACTTC.